Shown below are 14 T cell receptor beta chains from a single sample sequenced in a study of blood T cell repertoires in COVID-19. TCRdb's copy holds only in-frame clones and misses some; the assay was immunoSEQ multiplex PCR. The table shows about 230,000 clones, with over 70% occurring only once. Source material: peripheral blood. The receptors originated from a man in his forties with acute or convalescent COVID-19.

The chain carries TRBV6-1 and TRBJ1-2; no clear D gene. Germline CDR1 MNHNS, CDR2 SASEGT. This CDR3 contains 16 residues. V was shortened by 1 base and J by 4 bases, with 16 bases between the two germline ends. This CDR3 is CASSEVRRGSGYGYTF. CDR3 DNA: TGTGCCAGCAGTGAAGTGAGGCGGGGATCCGGCTATGGCTACACCTTC.

The chain joins TRBV10-3 to TRBJ1-2, with TRBD1 matching 8 bases. The CDR3 consists of 13 residues. CDR1 ENHRY and CDR2 SYGVKD come from the germline V gene. V shed 6 bases and J 4 bases; nucleotides not matched to a gene: 4. CDR3 protein: CAISGDRSYGYTF. In DNA form, the CDR3 reads TGTGCCATCAGCGGGGACAGGAGCTATGGCTACACCTTC.

The chain uses TRBV11-2 and TRBJ2-7, with 8 bases fitting TRBD1. J gave up 4 bases and V 5 bases, and 10 bases lay outside the gene matches. Germline V gene lookup returns CDR1 SGHAT and CDR2 FQNNGV. The CDR3 runs 15 residues. The CDR3 sequence is CASSLPHRGLYEQYF. The CDR3 DNA reads TGTGCCAGCAGCCTGCCCCACAGGGGGTTGTACGAGCAGTACTTC.

The chain has TRBV3-1 (or the pseudogene TRBV3-2) and TRBJ2-7; 8 nucleotides match TRBD1. The CDR3 runs 15 residues. Germline lookup yields CDR1 LGHDT and CDR2 YNNKEL (reference sequence). V lost 3 bases, J lost 2 bases, and 6 bases stayed unmatched. The CDR3 region has the DNA TGTGCCAGCAGCCAGGCTTGGACAGGGACCTACGAGCAGTACTTC. Its translation is CASSQAWTGTYEQYF.

This clone has just a few counts. The rearrangement joins TRBV29-1 to TRBJ1-4; a possible D gene is TRBD1 (5 bases). CDR3 length: 14 amino acids. Germline V gene data show CDR1 as SQVTM and CDR2 as ANQGSEA. With 4 bases removed from V and 8 bases from J, the gap between germline ends came to 17 bases. CDR3 nucleotide sequence: TGCAGCGTTGTTGAGAGCTTACGGGGGGAAAAACTGTTTTTT. This encodes CSVVESLRGEKLFF.

This clone was observed a single time. The chain has TRBV7-8 and TRBJ2-7; 9 bases are shared with TRBD2. The CDR3 sequence is 15 residues long. Germline-derived CDR1 and CDR2 are SGHVS and FQNEAQ. V was pared by 5 bases and J by 7 bases, with 12 bases of the junction left unmatched. The CDR3 protein is CASSNSVAGVGEQYF. The CDR3 region has the DNA TGTGCCAGCAGCAATAGCGTAGCGGGAGTGGGGGAGCAGTACTTC. Using reference TRBV7-8 and TRBJ2-7 for the parts outside the CDR3, the full variable domain is GAGVSQSPRYKVAKRGQDVALRCDPISGHVSLFWYQQALGQGPEFLTYFQNEAQLDKSGLPSDRFFAERPEGSVSTLKIQRTQQEDSAVYLCASSNSVAGVGEQYFGPGTRLTVT.

The chain uses TRBV9 and TRBJ1-2; 9 nucleotides agree with TRBD1. Germline lookup yields CDR1 SGDLS and CDR2 YYNGEE. CDR3 length: 15 residues. V shed 3 bases and J 8 bases; nucleotides not matched to a gene: 11. The CDR3 DNA reads as TGTGCCAGCAGCGAACGAGGACAGGGGAAGGTCGGCTACACCTTC. Translation gives CASSERGQGKVGYTF.

The chain is built from TRBV3-1 (or the pseudogene TRBV3-2) and TRBJ1-2, with D uncertain. Germline V gives CDR1 LGHDT, CDR2 YNNKEL (reference sequence). V was shortened by 1 base and J by 9 bases, with 6 bases between the two germline ends. The CDR3 covers 11 residues. CDR3 residues: CASSQVESYTF. CDR3 DNA sequence: TGTGCCAGCAGCCAAGTGGAGAGCTACACCTTC.

V and J are TRBV7-9 and TRBJ2-1, with D perhaps TRBD2 (6 bases). The CDR3 is made up of 16 amino acids. V lost 5 bases to trimming and J lost 8 bases, with 22 bases between them. The germline gives CDR1 SEHNR, CDR2 FQNEAQ (reference sequence). The DNA for the CDR3 is TGTGCCAGCAGCCCTATCCGACTAGGGGAAAGCTATGAGCAGTTCTTC. This gives the protein CASSPIRLGESYEQFF.

The V call is TRBV29-1, the J call TRBJ1-4, with a possible D match to TRBD1 (6 bases). The germline V gene encodes CDR1 SQVTM and CDR2 ANQGSEA. The ends were cut back, 7 bases at V and 6 bases at J, with 18 bases in the middle. The CDR3 has 14 amino acids. The CDR3 is CSAIRGGGYEKLFF. The CDR3 DNA reads TGCAGCGCCATTCGCGGGGGCGGGTATGAAAAACTGTTTTTT.

This clone was counted only a few times. CDR3 in amino acids: CASSPQWNTEAFF. The CDR3 region has the DNA TGTGCCAGCTCACCGCAGTGGAACACTGAAGCTTTCTTT. This chain joins TRBV18 and TRBJ1-1, with no clear D. V lost 3 bases and J 1 base, leaving 6 bases between the germline ends. Germline V gene lookup returns CDR1 KGHSH and CDR2 LQKENI. The CDR3 contains 13 residues.

This sequence joins TRBV2 and TRBJ2-5; 7 bases align to TRBD1. This CDR3 is 14 amino acids long. Germline loops: CDR1 SNHLY, CDR2 FYNNEI. The ends lost 0 bases at V and 5 bases at J; junction bases unmatched: 3. Here the CDR3 reads CASSEAPRGETQYF. The DNA for the CDR3 is TGTGCCAGCAGTGAAGCCCCCAGGGGGGAGACCCAGTACTTC.

The chain couples TRBV7-2 to TRBJ2-7, with a weak D call TRBD1 (5 bases). The V end was cut by 3 bases, the J end by 0 bases, with 12 bases between. This CDR3 comprises 15 residues. The V gene's germline CDR1 is SGHTA and CDR2 FQGNSA. For the CDR3, the DNA is TGTGCCAGCAGCTTGACTCGACAGAGCTCCTACGAGCAGTACTTC. It encodes CASSLTRQSSYEQYF.

V usage is TRBV5-1 and J usage is TRBJ2-1; TRBD1 agrees at 9 bases. The CDR3 contains 15 residues. V lost 4 bases to trimming and J lost 6 bases; unmatched junction nucleotides: 8. CDR1 is SGHRS and CDR2 is YFSETQ in the germline V gene. CDR3 protein: CASSLDRGVSNEQFF. The CDR3 DNA is TGCGCCAGCAGCCTGGACAGGGGAGTGTCCAATGAGCAGTTCTTC.